This T cell receptor beta chain was profiled in a study of cytomegalovirus exposure and HLA in healthy donors. This CDR3 is built from 11 residues. The germline gives CDR1 MDHEN, CDR2 SYDVKM. Deletions cut 2 bases from V and 10 bases from J, with 6 bases between. The PCR used 60 Vbeta and 13 Jbeta primers. Sequencing used immunoSEQ multiplex PCR; TCRdb keeps in-frame clones, though not all of them. There are about 69,000 clones in the sample; about 78% occur only once, and 3% to 4% lies in the top ten. The specimen sequenced was PBMCs. This chain joins TRBV28 and TRBJ2-1; D remains ambiguous. This receptor was taken from a man aged 18 to 29 in good health and CMV-seronegative. The CDR3 DNA is TGTGCCAGCAGTTTACCTAGGGAGCAGTTCTTC. Protein: CASSLPREQFF.